This T cell receptor (beta chain) is drawn from a study of long-term antiretroviral therapy in people with HIV. immunoSEQ v3.0 was run at survey level. Method: immunoSEQ multiplex PCR; TCRdb's copy keeps in-frame clones and lacks some. The sample yields some 24,000 clones, around 86% seen once. General study findings and limits: Pre-ART clonal expansions dominated every time point's repertoire. Diversity rose after ART but stayed below transplant donor controls. Specimens of blood were obtained during about 2003 to 2018, possibly under older ART regimens. Repertoires in HIV (unlike those of controls) had narrower CDR3 length ranges.

This clone has just one count. As yet, its antigen is unknown. The starting material was unsorted PBMCs, obtained at the start of antiretroviral therapy, before treatment. The clonotype originates from a woman aged 18-29 years with HIV.

The CDR3 region has the DNA TGCGCCAGCAGCTTATTCAATGAGCAGTTCTTC. It specifies CASSLFNEQFF. The chain links TRBV4-3 to TRBJ2-1; D unresolved. V was cut by 5 bases and J by 6 bases, with 5 bases left in between. The CDR3 has 11 residues. Germline V gene sequence: CDR1 LGHNA, CDR2 YSLEER.